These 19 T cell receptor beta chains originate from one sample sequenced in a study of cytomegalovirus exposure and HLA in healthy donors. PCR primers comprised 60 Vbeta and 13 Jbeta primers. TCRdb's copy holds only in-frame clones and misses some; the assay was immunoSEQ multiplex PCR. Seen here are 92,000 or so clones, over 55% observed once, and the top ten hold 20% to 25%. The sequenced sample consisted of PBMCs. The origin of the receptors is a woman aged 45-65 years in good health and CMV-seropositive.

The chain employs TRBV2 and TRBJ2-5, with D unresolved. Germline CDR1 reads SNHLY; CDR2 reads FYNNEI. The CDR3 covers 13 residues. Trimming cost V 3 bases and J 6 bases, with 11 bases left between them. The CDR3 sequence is CASSDPQAKTQYF. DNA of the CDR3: TGTGCCAGCAGTGACCCCCAGGCAAAGACCCAGTACTTC.

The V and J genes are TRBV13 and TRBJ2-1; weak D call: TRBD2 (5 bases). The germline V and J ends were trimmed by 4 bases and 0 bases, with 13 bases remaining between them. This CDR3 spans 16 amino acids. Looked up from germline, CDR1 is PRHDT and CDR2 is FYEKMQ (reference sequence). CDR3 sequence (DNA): TGTGCCAGCAGCTCCCCCCAAGGGAGCTCCTACAATGAGCAGTTCTTC. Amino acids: CASSSPQGSSYNEQFF.

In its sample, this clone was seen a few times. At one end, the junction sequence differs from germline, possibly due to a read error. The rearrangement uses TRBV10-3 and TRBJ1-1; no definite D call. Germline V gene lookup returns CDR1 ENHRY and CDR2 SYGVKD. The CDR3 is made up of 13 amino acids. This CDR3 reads CASSYLGREEAFF. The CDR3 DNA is TGTGCCAGCAGTTACCTCGGACGGGAAGAAGCTTTCTTT.

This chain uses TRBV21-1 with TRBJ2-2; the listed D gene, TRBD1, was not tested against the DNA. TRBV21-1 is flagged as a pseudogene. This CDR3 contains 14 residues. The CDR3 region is CASGHRSNTGELFF. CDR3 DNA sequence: TGTGCCAGCGGACACAGGTCGAACACCGGGGAGCTGTTTTTT.

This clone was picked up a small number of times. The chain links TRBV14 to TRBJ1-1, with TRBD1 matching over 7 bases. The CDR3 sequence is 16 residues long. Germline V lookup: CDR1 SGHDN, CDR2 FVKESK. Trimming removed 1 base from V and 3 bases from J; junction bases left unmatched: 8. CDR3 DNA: TGTGCCAGCAGCCAAGTCCAGACAGGGTTTGACACTGAAGCTTTCTTT. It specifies CASSQVQTGFDTEAFF.

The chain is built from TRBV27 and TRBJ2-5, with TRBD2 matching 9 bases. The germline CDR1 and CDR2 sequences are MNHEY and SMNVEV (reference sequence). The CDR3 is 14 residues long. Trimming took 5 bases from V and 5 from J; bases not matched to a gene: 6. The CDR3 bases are TGTGCCAGCAGTGCTAGCGGGGTTCAGGAGACCCAGTACTTC. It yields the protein CASSASGVQETQYF.

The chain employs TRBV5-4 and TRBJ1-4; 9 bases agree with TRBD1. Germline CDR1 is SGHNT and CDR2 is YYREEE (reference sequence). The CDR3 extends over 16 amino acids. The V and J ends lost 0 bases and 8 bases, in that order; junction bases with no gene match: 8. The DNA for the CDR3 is TGTGCCAGCAGCTTGGATTCCGGGACAGGGAGCGAAAAACTGTTTTTT. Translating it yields CASSLDSGTGSEKLFF.

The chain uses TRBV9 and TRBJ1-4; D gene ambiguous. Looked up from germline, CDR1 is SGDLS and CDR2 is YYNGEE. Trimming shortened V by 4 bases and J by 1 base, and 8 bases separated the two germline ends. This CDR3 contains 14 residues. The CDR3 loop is CASSSTVTNEKLFF. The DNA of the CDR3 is TGTGCCAGCAGCTCAACGGTAACTAATGAAAAACTGTTTTTT.

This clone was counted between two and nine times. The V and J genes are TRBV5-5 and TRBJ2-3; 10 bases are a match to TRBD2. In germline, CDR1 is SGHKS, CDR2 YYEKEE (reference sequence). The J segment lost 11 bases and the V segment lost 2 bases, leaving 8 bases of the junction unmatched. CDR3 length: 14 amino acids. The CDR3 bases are TGTGCCAGCAGCTTCGGGTCTAGCGGGGGTCAGCAGTATTTT. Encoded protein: CASSFGSSGGQQYF.

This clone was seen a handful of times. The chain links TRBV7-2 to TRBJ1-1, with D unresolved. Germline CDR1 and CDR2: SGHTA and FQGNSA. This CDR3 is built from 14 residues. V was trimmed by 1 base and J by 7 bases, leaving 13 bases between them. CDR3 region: CASSLGAGRGEAFF. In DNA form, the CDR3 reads TGTGCCAGCAGCTTAGGGGCCGGGAGAGGTGAAGCTTTCTTT. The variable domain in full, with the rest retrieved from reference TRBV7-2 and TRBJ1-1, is GAGVSQSPSNKVTEKGKDVELRCDPISGHTALYWYRQSLGQGLEFLIYFQGNSAPDKSGLPSDRFSAERTGGSVSTLTIQRTQQEDSAVYLCASSLGAGRGEAFFGQGTRLTVV.

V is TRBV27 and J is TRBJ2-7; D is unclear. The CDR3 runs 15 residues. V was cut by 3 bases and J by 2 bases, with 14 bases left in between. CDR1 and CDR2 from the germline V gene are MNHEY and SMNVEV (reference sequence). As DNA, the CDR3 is TGTGCCAGCAGTTTTAATCCCCTTAGTACCTACGAGCAGTACTTC. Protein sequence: CASSFNPLSTYEQYF.

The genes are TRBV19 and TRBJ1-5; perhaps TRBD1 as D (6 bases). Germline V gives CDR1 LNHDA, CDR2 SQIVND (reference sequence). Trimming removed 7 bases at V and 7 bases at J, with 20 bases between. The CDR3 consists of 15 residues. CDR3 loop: CASTRGWGPGQPQHF. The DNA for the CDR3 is TGTGCCAGTACCCGCGGATGGGGGCCCGGGCAGCCCCAGCATTTT. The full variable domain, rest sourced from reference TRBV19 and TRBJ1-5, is DGGITQSPKYLFRKEGQNVTLSCEQNLNHDAMYWYRQDPGQGLRLIYYSQIVNDFQKGDIAEGYSVSREKKESFPLTVTSAQKNPTAFYLCASTRGWGPGQPQHFGDGTRLSIL.

CDR3 nucleotide sequence: TGTGCCAGCAGCTTTGGTGTCTACGAAGGCTACACCTTC. This gives the protein CASSFGVYEGYTF. V usage is TRBV11-2 and J usage is TRBJ1-2; unclear D gene. The CDR3 spans 13 residues. V lost 3 bases and J lost 8, with 13 bases in between. The germline gives CDR1 SGHAT, CDR2 FQNNGV.

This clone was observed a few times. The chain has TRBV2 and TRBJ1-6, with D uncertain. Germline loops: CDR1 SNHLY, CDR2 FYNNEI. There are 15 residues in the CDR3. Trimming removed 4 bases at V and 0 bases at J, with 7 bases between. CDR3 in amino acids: CASSADRSYNSPLHF. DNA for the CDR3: TGTGCCAGCAGTGCAGATCGCTCCTATAATTCACCCCTCCACTTT.

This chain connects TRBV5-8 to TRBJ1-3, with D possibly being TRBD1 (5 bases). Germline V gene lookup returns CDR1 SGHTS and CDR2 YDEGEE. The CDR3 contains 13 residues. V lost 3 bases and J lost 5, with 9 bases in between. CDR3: CASSSTVRNTIYF. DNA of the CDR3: TGTGCCAGCAGCTCGACAGTGCGAAACACCATATATTTT.

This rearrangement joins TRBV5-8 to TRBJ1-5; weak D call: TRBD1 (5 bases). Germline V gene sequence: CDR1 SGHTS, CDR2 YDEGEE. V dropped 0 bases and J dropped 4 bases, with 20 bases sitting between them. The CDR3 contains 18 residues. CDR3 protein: CASSLAPGNRGINQPQHF. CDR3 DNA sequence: TGTGCCAGCAGCTTGGCCCCCGGGAACCGGGGGATTAATCAGCCCCAGCATTTT.

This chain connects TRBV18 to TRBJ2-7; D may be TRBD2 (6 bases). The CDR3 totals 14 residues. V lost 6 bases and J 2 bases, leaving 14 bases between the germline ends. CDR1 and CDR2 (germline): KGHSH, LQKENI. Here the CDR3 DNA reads TGTGCCAGCTCTAAAACCGGGACTCCCTACGAGCAGTACTTC. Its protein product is CASSKTGTPYEQYF. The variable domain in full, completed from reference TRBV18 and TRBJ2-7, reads NAGVMQNPRHLVRRRGQEARLRCSPMKGHSHVYWYRQLPEEGLKFMVYLQKENIIDESGMPKERFSAEFPKEGPSILRIQQVVRGDSAAYFCASSKTGTPYEQYFGPGTRLTVT.

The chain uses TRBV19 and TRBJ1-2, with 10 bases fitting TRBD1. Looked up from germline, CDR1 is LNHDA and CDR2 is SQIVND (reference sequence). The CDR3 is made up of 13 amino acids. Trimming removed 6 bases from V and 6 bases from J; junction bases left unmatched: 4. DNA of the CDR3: TGTGCCAGTAGGCGACAGGGGGCTGATGGCTACACCTTC. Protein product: CASRRQGADGYTF. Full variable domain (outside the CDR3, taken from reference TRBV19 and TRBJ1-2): DGGITQSPKYLFRKEGQNVTLSCEQNLNHDAMYWYRQDPGQGLRLIYYSQIVNDFQKGDIAEGYSVSREKKESFPLTVTSAQKNPTAFYLCASRRQGADGYTFGSGTRLTVV.

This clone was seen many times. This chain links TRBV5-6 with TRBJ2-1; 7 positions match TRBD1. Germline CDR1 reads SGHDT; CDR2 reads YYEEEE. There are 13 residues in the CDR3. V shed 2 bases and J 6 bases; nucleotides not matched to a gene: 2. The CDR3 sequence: CASSFGTVNEQFF. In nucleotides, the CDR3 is TGTGCCAGCAGCTTTGGGACAGTCAATGAGCAGTTCTTC. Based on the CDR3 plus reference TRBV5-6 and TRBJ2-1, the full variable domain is DAGVTQSPTHLIKTRGQQVTLRCSPKSGHDTVSWYQQALGQGPQFIFQYYEEEERQRGNFPDRFSGHQFPNYSSELNVNALLLGDSALYLCASSFGTVNEQFFGPGTRLTVL.